This TCR beta chain was captured by sequencing in a study of naive and memory T cell subsets. The library had UMIs added by 3' ligation of an oligonucleotide to TCR cDNA. This CDR3 comprises 13 residues. The V and J ends lost 3 bases and 2 bases respectively, with 7 bases between them. Ligated cDNA underwent four rounds of PCR with nested alpha and beta constant region primers and SP2. Alpha and beta constant region primers primed reverse transcription for blood and skin samples. A single record per CDR3 protein comes from TCRdb applying MiXCR to the 5' RACE reads. The data hold 55,000 to 65,000 distinct CDR3 sequences, with roughly 8.1% observed a single time.

The source is a female donor in good health. This sequence joins TRBV12-3 or TRBV12-4 and TRBJ1-1; D not certain. The CDR3 sequence: CASSLADNTEAFF. CDR3 in DNA: TGTGCCAGCAGTTTGGCAGATAACACTGAAGCTTTCTTT.